This TCR beta chain originates from a study of post-analysis software for immune sequencing data. Points from the study as a whole: Samples prepared in the same batch strongly co-clustered by F measure.

Unique molecular identifiers were carried by the TCR beta cDNA libraries. T cells, about 0.9 to 10 million of them, yielded 500,000 or so cDNA molecules. TCRdb fed the PCR reads into MiXCR, producing one record per CDR3 protein. The table records roughly 700,000 distinct CDR3 sequences, roughly 27% of them present only once. This clonotype was seen a few times. Its target is unknown. The source of this sequence is a girl aged 5 to 17 with multiple sclerosis. Sequenced sample: blood.

The DNA of the CDR3 is TGTGCCAGCAGCCTAACGACTAGTATGGATGAGCAGTTCTTC. Its translation: CASSLTTSMDEQFF. This chain connects TRBV7-9 to TRBJ2-1; possibly TRBD2 for D (6 bases). Trimming cost V 5 bases and J 8 bases, with 16 bases left between them. The CDR3 length is 14 residues. The germline gives CDR1 SEHNR, CDR2 FQNEAQ (reference sequence).